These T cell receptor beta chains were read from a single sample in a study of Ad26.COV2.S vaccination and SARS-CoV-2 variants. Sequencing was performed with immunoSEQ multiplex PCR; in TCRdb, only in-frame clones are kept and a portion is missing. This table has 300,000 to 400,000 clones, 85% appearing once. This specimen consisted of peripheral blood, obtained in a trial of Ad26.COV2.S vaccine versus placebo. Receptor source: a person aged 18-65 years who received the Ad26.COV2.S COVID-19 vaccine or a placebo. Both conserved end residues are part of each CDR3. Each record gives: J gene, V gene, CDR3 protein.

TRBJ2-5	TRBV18	CASSPQSETQYF
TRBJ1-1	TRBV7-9	CASSTGGGGAEAFF
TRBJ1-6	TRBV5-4	CASSNRGDSPLHF
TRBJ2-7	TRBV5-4	CASSNRAGTGAHEQYF
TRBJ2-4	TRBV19	CASSLTEGRGWDIQYF
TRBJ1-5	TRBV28	CASELPKQGPVQNQPQHF
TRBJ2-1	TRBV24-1	CATSRGLEVNEQFF
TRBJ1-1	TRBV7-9	CASSLGGLAEAFF
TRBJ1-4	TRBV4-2	CASSQERGNEKLFF
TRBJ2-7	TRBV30	CAWIAGLSYEQYF
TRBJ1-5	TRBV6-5	CASSYGGSNQPQHF
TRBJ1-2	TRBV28	CASSLQGRGGYTF
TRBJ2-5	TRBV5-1	CASSPGPGTWETQYF
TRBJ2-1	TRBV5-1	CASTTGTSGGSYNEQFF
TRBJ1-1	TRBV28	CASSLLGQALPTEAFF
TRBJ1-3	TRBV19	CASSSMISGNTIYF
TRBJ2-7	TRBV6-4	CASSDVTDCQDTIFAQYF
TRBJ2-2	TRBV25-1	CASSRQGLASGELFF
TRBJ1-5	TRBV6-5	CASRGTGAGQPQHF
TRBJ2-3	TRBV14	CASSPGLAGTDTQYF
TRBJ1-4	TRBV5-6	CASSLAIQGHGEKLFF
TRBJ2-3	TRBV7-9	CASSLGASTDTQYF